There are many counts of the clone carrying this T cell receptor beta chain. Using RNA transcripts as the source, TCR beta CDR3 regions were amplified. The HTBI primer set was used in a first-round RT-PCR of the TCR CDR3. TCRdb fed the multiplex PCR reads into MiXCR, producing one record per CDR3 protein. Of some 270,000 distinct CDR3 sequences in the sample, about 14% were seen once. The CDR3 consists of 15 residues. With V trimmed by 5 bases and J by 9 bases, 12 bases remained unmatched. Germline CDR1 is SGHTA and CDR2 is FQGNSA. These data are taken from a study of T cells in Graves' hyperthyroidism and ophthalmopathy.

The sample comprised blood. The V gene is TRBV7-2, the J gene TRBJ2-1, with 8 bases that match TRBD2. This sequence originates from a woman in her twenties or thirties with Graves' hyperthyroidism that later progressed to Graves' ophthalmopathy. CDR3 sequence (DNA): TGTGCCAGCAGCGGCCTGAGCGGGAGACAAGGTGAGCAGTTCTTC. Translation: CASSGLSGRQGEQFF. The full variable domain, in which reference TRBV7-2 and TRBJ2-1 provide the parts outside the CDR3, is GAGVSQSPSNKVTEKGKDVELRCDPISGHTALYWYRQSLGQGLEFLIYFQGNSAPDKSGLPSDRFSAERTGGSVSTLTIQRTQQEDSAVYLCASSGLSGRQGEQFFGPGTRLTVL.